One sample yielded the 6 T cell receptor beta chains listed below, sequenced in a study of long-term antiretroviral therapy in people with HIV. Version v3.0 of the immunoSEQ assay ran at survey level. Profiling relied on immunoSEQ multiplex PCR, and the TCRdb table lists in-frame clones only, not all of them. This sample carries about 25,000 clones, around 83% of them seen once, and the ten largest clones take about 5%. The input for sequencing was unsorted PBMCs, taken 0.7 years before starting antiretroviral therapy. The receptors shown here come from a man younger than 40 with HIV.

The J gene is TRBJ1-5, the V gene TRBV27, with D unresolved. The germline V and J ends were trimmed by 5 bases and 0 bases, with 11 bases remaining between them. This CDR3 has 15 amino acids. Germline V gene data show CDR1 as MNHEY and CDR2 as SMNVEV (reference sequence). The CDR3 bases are TGTGCCAGCAGTCCAGCCCGATATAGCAATCAGCCCCAGCATTTT. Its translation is CASSPARYSNQPQHF.

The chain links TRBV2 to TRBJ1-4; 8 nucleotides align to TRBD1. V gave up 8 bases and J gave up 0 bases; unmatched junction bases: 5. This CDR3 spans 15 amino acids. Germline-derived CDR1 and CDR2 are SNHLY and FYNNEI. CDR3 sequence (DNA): TGTGCCAGCCGGACAGGGAGGGCAACTAATGAAAAACTGTTTTTT. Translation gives CASRTGRATNEKLFF.

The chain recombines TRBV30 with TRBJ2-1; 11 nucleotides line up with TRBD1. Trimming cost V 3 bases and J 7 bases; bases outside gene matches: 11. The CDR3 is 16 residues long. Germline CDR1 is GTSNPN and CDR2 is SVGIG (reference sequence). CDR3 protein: CAWSQIGQGAQNEQFF. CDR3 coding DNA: TGTGCCTGGAGCCAAATTGGACAGGGGGCGCAAAATGAGCAGTTCTTC.

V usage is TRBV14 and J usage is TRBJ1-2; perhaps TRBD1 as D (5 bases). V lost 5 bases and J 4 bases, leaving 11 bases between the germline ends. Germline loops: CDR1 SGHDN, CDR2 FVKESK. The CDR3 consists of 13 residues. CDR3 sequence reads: CASSDTGFYGYTF. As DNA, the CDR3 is TGTGCCAGCAGCGACACAGGCTTCTATGGCTACACCTTC.

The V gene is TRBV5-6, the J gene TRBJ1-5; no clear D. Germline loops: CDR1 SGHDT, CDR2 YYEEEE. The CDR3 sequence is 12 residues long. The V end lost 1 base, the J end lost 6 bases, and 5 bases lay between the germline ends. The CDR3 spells CASSLTGQPQHF. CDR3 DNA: TGTGCCAGCAGCTTGACGGGTCAGCCCCAGCATTTT.

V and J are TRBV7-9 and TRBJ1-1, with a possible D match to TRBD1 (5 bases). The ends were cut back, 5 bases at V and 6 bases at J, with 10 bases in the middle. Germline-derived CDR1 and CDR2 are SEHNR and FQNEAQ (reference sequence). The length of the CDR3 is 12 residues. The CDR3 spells CASSLGAAEAFF. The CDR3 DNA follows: TGTGCCAGCAGCCTAGGGGCCGCTGAAGCTTTCTTT.